This section outlines one TCR beta chain sequence together with its context. The antigen remains undetermined. The data belong to a study of a mutant IDH1 vaccine in newly diagnosed glioma. The overall study: Of the patients given treatment, roughly 60% were male and about 38% were female, and a mean age of roughly 40 years was recorded. V12 corresponded to week 35 and V13 to week 47.

Produced via immunoSEQ multiplex PCR; TCRdb's table is partial and in-frame only. This table holds roughly 32,000 clones, approximately 89% found once. Indicated time point: week 47, end of study. Alongside topical imiquimod, each dose of vaccine comprised 300 ug of mutant IDH1 20-mer peptide. Each of the donors came in with new WHO grade 3 or 4 astrocytomas that were IDH1-mutant and ATRX-lost. In germline, CDR1 is MGHRA, CDR2 YSYEKL. The CDR3 is made up of 14 amino acids. The V gene lost 6 bases and the J gene lost 2 bases, with 13 bases spanning the gap. The sequenced sample was PBMCs, obtained from a glioma patient whose treatment included an IDH1 peptide vaccine. The clonotype was recovered from a man in his forties or fifties with glioma. The chain couples TRBV4-1 to TRBJ1-2, with a tentative D call TRBD1 (5 bases). CDR3 nucleotides: TGCGCCAGCAGGTACATGGGGGGAAACTATGGCTACACCTTC. The encoded protein is CASRYMGGNYGYTF.